One sample yielded the 16 T cell receptor beta chains listed below, sequenced in a study of blood T cell repertoires in COVID-19. The table came from immunoSEQ multiplex PCR; TCRdb's copy has only in-frame clones and leaves some out. Of about 200,000 clones listed, about 81% are singletons. The sequencing input was peripheral blood. Source of these receptors: a woman older than 75 with COVID-19, enrolled during active disease.

This chain's CDR3 is CASSVGGAQETQYF. DNA for the CDR3: TGTGCCAGCAGCGTAGGAGGCGCCCAAGAGACCCAGTACTTC. The chain carries TRBV9 and TRBJ2-5; D ambiguous. Germline lookup yields CDR1 SGDLS and CDR2 YYNGEE. CDR3 length: 14 residues. V was clipped by 0 bases and J by 1 base, with 7 bases between them.

V gene TRBV6-1 combines with J gene TRBJ1-4; D gene ambiguous. V gave up 1 base and J gave up 5 bases, with 8 bases separating them. This CDR3 has 14 amino acids. Germline V gene sequence: CDR1 MNHNS, CDR2 SASEGT. The CDR3 DNA follows: TGTGCCAGCAGTGAAGGGAGACTGAATGAAAAACTGTTTTTT. This translates into CASSEGRLNEKLFF.

This rearrangement joins TRBV6-1 to TRBJ1-5, with TRBD1 matching over 7 bases. This CDR3 is 16 amino acids long. V was clipped by 3 bases and J by 4 bases; unmatched bases: 9. Germline values: CDR1 MNHNS, CDR2 SASEGT. CDR3 protein: CASSEVGRGINQPQHF. DNA of the CDR3: TGTGCCAGCAGTGAGGTCGGCAGGGGGATTAATCAGCCCCAGCATTTT.

The chain couples TRBV2 to TRBJ2-5; 10 bases match TRBD2. Germline CDR1 SNHLY, CDR2 FYNNEI. With V trimmed by 5 bases and J by 4 bases, 7 bases remained unmatched. CDR3 length: 15 amino acids. The CDR3 region is CASSSTGTSAETQYF. The CDR3 DNA sequence: TGTGCCAGCAGTTCTACAGGGACTAGCGCAGAGACCCAGTACTTC.

The J gene is TRBJ1-1, the V gene TRBV27, with D hard to call. V dropped 5 bases and J dropped 3 bases, with 25 bases sitting between them. Germline CDR1 reads MNHEY; CDR2 reads SMNVEV (reference sequence). This CDR3 contains 18 residues. The CDR3 bases are TGTGCCAGCAGTCCCGAGGAGGGAGGCAATCTCCTTTACACTGAAGCTTTCTTT. Amino acids: CASSPEEGGNLLYTEAFF.

The gene calls are TRBV6-5 and TRBJ1-2; D might be TRBD1 (5 bases). V lost 5 bases to trimming and J lost 7 bases, with 17 bases between them. The CDR3 has 14 residues. Germline V gene sequence: CDR1 MNHEY, CDR2 SVGAGI. Written as DNA, the CDR3 is TGTGCCAGCAGTACCTTGGGGAGGGGTCGTGGCTACACCTTC. This codes for CASSTLGRGRGYTF.

The V and J genes are TRBV4-1 and TRBJ2-5, with D possibly being TRBD2 (6 bases). The CDR3 length is 16 residues. Germline CDR1 MGHRA, CDR2 YSYEKL. Trimming removed 1 base from V and 2 bases from J, with 14 bases in between. CDR3 DNA: TGCGCCAGCAGCCAAGCGAGGGCTAGCGCTCAAGAGACCCAGTACTTC. Translation gives CASSQARASAQETQYF.

J is TRBJ1-1 and V is TRBV5-1; 8 nucleotides agree with TRBD1. Germline V gene sequence: CDR1 SGHRS, CDR2 YFSETQ. The trim removed 4 bases at V and 7 bases at J, leaving 9 bases unmatched. The CDR3 covers 14 residues. The CDR3 is CASSPTGGSVEAFF. CDR3 in DNA: TGCGCCAGCAGCCCAACAGGGGGTAGTGTTGAAGCTTTCTTT.

V is TRBV27 and J is TRBJ2-7; 12 nucleotides match TRBD2. The CDR3 sequence is 16 residues long. Trimming at V came to 5 bases and at J to 6 bases, leaving 11 bases not matched to a gene. Looked up from germline, CDR1 is MNHEY and CDR2 is SMNVEV (reference sequence). The CDR3 here is CASSPSVLAGGREQYF. The CDR3 DNA follows: TGTGCCAGCAGTCCCTCGGTTCTAGCGGGGGGGCGCGAGCAGTACTTC.

CDR3 sequence reads: CASSQDRGQEQYF. In nucleotides, the CDR3 is TGCGCCAGCAGTCAGGACAGGGGGCAAGAGCAGTACTTC. This chain uses TRBV5-1 with TRBJ2-7; 11 bases are a match to TRBD1. The CDR3 has 13 amino acids. V lost 5 bases, J lost 7 bases, and 5 bases stayed unmatched. Germline values: CDR1 SGHRS, CDR2 YFSETQ.

The chain uses TRBV5-6 and TRBJ2-7; a possible D gene is TRBD1 (6 bases). The germline gives CDR1 SGHDT, CDR2 YYEEEE. Trimming pared 7 bases from V and 1 base from J, leaving 15 bases between. The CDR3 is made up of 14 amino acids. As DNA, the CDR3 is TGTGCCAGCTATGAGCAGGGGTTGTCCTACGAGCAGTACTTC. This translates into CASYEQGLSYEQYF.

This clone was seen a handful of times. The CDR3 reads CATGMDQPQHF. DNA for the CDR3: TGTGCCACAGGGATGGATCAGCCCCAGCATTTT. The chain carries TRBV19 and TRBJ1-5; maybe TRBD1 (5 bases). Deletions cut 10 bases from V and 5 bases from J, with 9 bases between. This CDR3 contains 11 residues. Germline CDR1 reads LNHDA; CDR2 reads SQIVND (reference sequence).

Written as DNA, the CDR3 is TGCGCCAGCAGCGTTTTGGGAGGAGGGGCTACTAGCACAGATACGCAGTATTTT. It encodes CASSVLGGGATSTDTQYF. V gene TRBV5-1 combines with J gene TRBJ2-3, with D maybe TRBD2 (6 bases). V was cut by 4 bases and J by 0 bases, with 21 bases left in between. CDR3 length: 18 amino acids. Germline V lookup: CDR1 SGHRS, CDR2 YFSETQ.

Here the CDR3 reads CAWRNGGRTYEQYF. The CDR3 DNA reads TGTGCCTGGAGGAACGGGGGGCGAACCTACGAGCAGTACTTC. This chain links TRBV30 with TRBJ2-7, with a possible D match to TRBD2 (7 bases). Germline CDR1 GTSNPN, CDR2 SVGIG (reference sequence). There are 14 residues in the CDR3. Deletions cut 3 bases from V and 2 bases from J, with 14 bases between.

V and J are TRBV30 and TRBJ2-3; D may match TRBD1 or TRBD2 (5 bases each). The V gene's germline CDR1 is GTSNPN and CDR2 SVGIG (reference sequence). The V and J ends lost 5 bases and 5 bases respectively, with 17 bases between them. This CDR3 spans 14 amino acids. In DNA form, the CDR3 reads TGTGCCTGGGGGGACCTTAGTCGGGGAGATACGCAGTATTTT. Translated, it gives CAWGDLSRGDTQYF.

This clone has a single count. This sequence joins TRBV19 and TRBJ2-7, with 8 bases that match TRBD2. The CDR3 runs 13 residues. The germline V gene has CDR1 LNHDA and CDR2 SQIVND (reference sequence). V dropped 3 bases and J dropped 5; count of bases not matched to a gene: 3. This CDR3 reads CASSMGGGNEQYF. The CDR3 nucleotides read TGTGCCAGTAGTATGGGCGGGGGGAACGAGCAGTACTTC. The complete variable domain, with remaining parts taken from reference TRBV19 and TRBJ2-7, reads DGGITQSPKYLFRKEGQNVTLSCEQNLNHDAMYWYRQDPGQGLRLIYYSQIVNDFQKGDIAEGYSVSREKKESFPLTVTSAQKNPTAFYLCASSMGGGNEQYFGPGTRLTVT.